The 18 T cell receptor beta chains below all came from one sample that was sequenced in a study of blood T cell repertoires in COVID-19. Sequencing used immunoSEQ multiplex PCR; TCRdb keeps in-frame clones, though not all of them. This sample has about 290,000 clones, with approximately 80% found just once. The sample consisted of peripheral blood. All receptors derive from a woman in her forties or fifties with active or convalescent COVID-19.

The chain links TRBV28 to TRBJ1-5; 7 positions agree with TRBD1. The CDR3 extends over 16 amino acids. Germline CDR1 reads MDHEN; CDR2 reads SYDVKM. After removal of 4 bases from V and 2 bases from J, the junction contained 8 bases not matched to a gene. Written as DNA, the CDR3 is TGTGCCAGCAGTTCAGGAGGGGGCGAGGGCAATCAGCCCCAGCATTTT. It is translated as CASSSGGGEGNQPQHF.

The rearrangement links TRBV5-1 to TRBJ2-7, with a possible D match to TRBD1 (7 bases). CDR1 and CDR2 from the germline V gene are SGHRS and YFSETQ. CDR3 size: 13 residues. V was trimmed by 4 bases and J by 3 bases, leaving 11 bases between them. DNA for the CDR3: TGCGCCAGCAGCAACAGGGGACTCTACGAGCAGTACTTC. Its translation: CASSNRGLYEQYF.

The V call is TRBV5-1, the J call TRBJ2-1; 9 bases agree with TRBD1. Per the germline V gene, CDR1 is SGHRS and CDR2 is YFSETQ. CDR3 length: 17 residues. V shed 0 bases, J shed 4 bases, and the junction held 8 bases outside the gene matches. CDR3 nucleotides: TGCGCCAGCAGCTTGGCGGGGGACAGGGTGGGGTACAATGAGCAGTTCTTC. Amino acid sequence: CASSLAGDRVGYNEQFF.

This clone was detected only once. This rearrangement joins TRBV28 to TRBJ1-2; weak D call: TRBD1 (6 bases). The CDR3 has 15 amino acids. Looked up from germline, CDR1 is MDHEN and CDR2 is SYDVKM. V was cut by 6 bases and J by 4 bases, with 18 bases left in between. DNA of the CDR3: TGTGCCAGCAGGTCGGTGGGGGGGCGCGGCTATGGCTACACCTTC. Translating gives CASRSVGGRGYGYTF.

CDR3 in DNA: TGTGCCAGCAGCGCATCGAGGACGGGAGGGCCATACAATGAGCAGTTCTTC. Amino acids: CASSASRTGGPYNEQFF. The rearrangement uses TRBV11-3 and TRBJ2-1; 8 nucleotides match TRBD2. This CDR3 is 17 amino acids long. V trimming: 5 bases; J trimming: 4 bases; junction bases outside the gene matches: 13. Germline assignment: CDR1 SGHNT and CDR2 YENEEA.

The V gene is TRBV13, the J gene TRBJ1-3, with D hard to call. V shed 5 bases and J shed 2 bases, with 16 bases lying between them. The CDR3 spans 16 residues. The germline V gene encodes CDR1 PRHDT and CDR2 FYEKMQ (reference sequence). In DNA form, the CDR3 reads TGTGCCAGCAGCCGAGGATCGGGAGCCACTGGAAACACCATATATTTT. Translated, it gives CASSRGSGATGNTIYF.

V usage is TRBV6-1 and J usage is TRBJ2-1; 11 bases are a match to TRBD2. This CDR3 region has 15 residues. V lost 5 bases, J lost 7 bases, and 7 bases stayed unmatched. Germline CDR1 and CDR2: MNHNS and SASEGT. The CDR3 bases are TGTGCCAGCAGTAGCATAGCGGGAGGGAGGAATGAGCAGTTCTTC. This encodes CASSSIAGGRNEQFF.

This sequence joins TRBV6-5 and TRBJ1-2; a possible D gene is TRBD1 (6 bases). V was clipped by 6 bases and J by 2 bases, with 16 bases between them. This CDR3 is 15 amino acids long. The germline gives CDR1 MNHEY, CDR2 SVGAGI. The CDR3 reads CASRAVHRENYGYTF. The CDR3, as DNA: TGTGCCAGCAGGGCAGTACACAGGGAAAACTATGGCTACACCTTC.

V gene TRBV24-1 combines with J gene TRBJ2-3, with TRBD2 identical over 9 bases. Germline V gene lookup returns CDR1 KGHDR and CDR2 SFDVKD. The CDR3 is 13 amino acids. Trimming cost V 8 bases and J 3 bases; bases outside gene matches: 2. The CDR3 here is CATTAGGTDTQYF. For the CDR3, the DNA is TGTGCCACCACAGCGGGAGGTACAGATACGCAGTATTTT.

V is TRBV19 and J is TRBJ1-5, with D possibly matching TRBD1 (6 bases). Germline CDR1 is LNHDA and CDR2 is SQIVND (reference sequence). CDR3 length equals 15 residues. V was cut by 3 bases and J by 4 bases, with 13 bases left in between. The CDR3 protein is CASSMGRGGNQPQHF. As DNA, the CDR3 is TGTGCCAGTAGTATGGGCAGGGGAGGGAATCAGCCCCAGCATTTT.

The chain joins TRBV2 to TRBJ2-1; TRBD2 aligns across 13 bases. Trimming at V came to 4 bases and at J to 1 base, leaving 10 bases not matched to a gene. Germline assignment: CDR1 SNHLY and CDR2 FYNNEI. The CDR3 has 19 residues. The CDR3 spells CASSGPTSGREGSYNEQFF. In DNA form, the CDR3 reads TGTGCCAGCAGTGGGCCAACTAGCGGGAGGGAAGGATCCTACAATGAGCAGTTCTTC. Based on the CDR3 plus reference TRBV2 and TRBJ2-1, the full variable domain is EPEVTQTPSHQVTQMGQEVILRCVPISNHLYFYWYRQILGQKVEFLVSFYNNEISEKSEIFDDQFSVERPDGSNFTLKIRSTKLEDSAMYFCASSGPTSGREGSYNEQFFGPGTRLTVL.

The chain combines TRBV5-4 with TRBJ1-2; TRBD1 aligns across 7 bases. After removal of 0 bases from V and 1 base from J, the junction contained 9 bases not matched to a gene. The length of the CDR3 is 17 residues. CDR1 and CDR2 from the germline V gene are SGHNT and YYREEE (reference sequence). The CDR3 DNA reads as TGTGCCAGCAGCTTGGCACGGGACAGCCCACTTAACTATGGCTACACCTTC. Amino acids: CASSLARDSPLNYGYTF.

The chain employs TRBV4-2 and TRBJ2-5, with 8 bases lining up with TRBD2. Trimming removed 1 base from V and 2 bases from J; junction bases left unmatched: 6. The CDR3 has 16 residues. Germline-derived CDR1 and CDR2 are LGHNA and YNFKEQ. CDR3 amino acids: CASSQVASGPQETQYF. CDR3 coding DNA: TGTGCCAGCAGCCAAGTTGCTAGCGGGCCTCAAGAGACCCAGTACTTC.

V usage is TRBV6-6 and J usage is TRBJ2-2; 12 bases are shared with TRBD2. The CDR3 covers 17 residues. CDR1 is MNHNY, CDR2 SVGAGI, per germline (reference sequence). V shed 5 bases, J shed 2 bases, and the junction held 6 bases outside the gene matches. CDR3 DNA: TGTGCCAGCAGTCAACCAGGACTAGCGGGAAACACCGGGGAGCTGTTTTTT. Its translation: CASSQPGLAGNTGELFF.

CDR3 residues: CGVQGANEKLFF. The CDR3 nucleotides are TGTGGGGTACAGGGGGCGAATGAAAAACTGTTTTTT. V usage is TRBV30 and J usage is TRBJ1-4, with 9 positions matching TRBD1. Germline CDR1 reads GTSNPN; CDR2 reads SVGIG (reference sequence). The CDR3 is 12 residues long. The full variable domain, in which reference TRBV30 and TRBJ1-4 provide the parts outside the CDR3, is SQTIHQWPATLVQPVGSPLSLECTVEGTSNPNLYWYRQAAGRGLQLLFYSVGIGQISSEVPQNLSASRPQDRQFILSSKKLLLSDSGFYLCGVQGANEKLFFGSGTQLSVL.

The chain has TRBV19 and TRBJ1-1, with D hard to call. With 0 bases removed from V and 4 bases from J, the gap between germline ends came to 9 bases. CDR3 length: 14 amino acids. From germline, CDR1 is LNHDA and CDR2 SQIVND (reference sequence). The CDR3 bases are TGTGCCAGTAGTATAGATCTGGGAGTCACTGAAGCTTTCTTT. This encodes CASSIDLGVTEAFF.

The chain joins TRBV7-9 to TRBJ2-2, with TRBD2 matching 14 bases. The CDR3 has 20 amino acids. Germline trimming cut 5 bases from V and 5 bases from J; bases unmatched to any gene: 16. CDR1 and CDR2 from the germline V gene are SEHNR and FQNEAQ (reference sequence). This chain's CDR3 is CASSNAGTSGRTGRTGELFF. The CDR3 DNA reads as TGTGCCAGCAGCAACGCCGGGACTAGCGGGAGAACAGGGCGGACCGGGGAGCTGTTTTTT.

This clone has more than one count but fewer than ten. V and J are TRBV5-1 and TRBJ2-3; D may be TRBD1 (5 bases). V dropped 0 bases and J dropped 3 bases, with 11 bases sitting between them. Germline CDR1 and CDR2: SGHRS and YFSETQ. The CDR3 sequence is 15 residues long. The CDR3 here is CASSLGQGRTDTQYF. The CDR3 DNA follows: TGCGCCAGCAGCTTGGGGCAGGGCCGAACAGATACGCAGTATTTT.